The 30 T cell receptor beta chains below come from one sample, sequenced in a study of blood T cells in healthy people across ages. Sample-barcoded 5' priming and a J-beta primer mix drove a second PCR of about 7 to 11 cycles. TCRdb re-called the 5' RACE reads through MiXCR, storing one row per CDR3 protein. The repertoire includes hundreds of thousands of distinct CDR3 sequences, about 30% of them detected once, and 15% to 18% sits in the top ten. Source material: blood. Source of these receptors: a woman aged 80 or older in good health.

This clonotype occurred many times. The chain couples TRBV10-3 to TRBJ1-2; 7 bases are shared with TRBD1. The germline CDR1 and CDR2 sequences are ENHRY and SYGVKD. The CDR3 spans 13 residues. V shed 7 bases and J 1 base; nucleotides not matched to a gene: 3. The CDR3 bases are TGTGCCATCACGGACAGGAGTAACTATGGCTACACCTTC. Protein product: CAITDRSNYGYTF.

This clonotype was counted ten times or more. The chain recombines TRBV20-1 with TRBJ2-5; TRBD2 might be the D (7 bases). Germline loops: CDR1 DFQATT, CDR2 SNEGSKA (reference sequence). The germline V and J ends were trimmed by 3 bases and 4 bases, with 12 bases remaining between them. The CDR3 consists of 13 residues. The CDR3, as DNA: TGCAGTGCTAGGGGGGGGCTGGGAGAGACCCAGTACTTC. Its protein product is CSARGGLGETQYF.

J is TRBJ1-2 and V is TRBV25-1; the D is unclear. V was cut by 1 base and J by 10 bases, with 7 bases left in between. CDR1 and CDR2 (germline): MGHDK, SYGVNS. The CDR3 contains 11 residues. In nucleotides, the CDR3 is TGTGCCAGCAGTGAATCCCGTGACTACACCTTC. It translates to CASSESRDYTF.

The chain couples TRBV5-1 to TRBJ2-7, with no clear D. The J call could be wrong; TRBJ2-5 is a better fit for the DNA end. CDR1 and CDR2 from the germline V gene are SGHRS and YFSETQ. The CDR3 totals 13 residues. The CDR3 spells CASTMVGQSTQYF. As DNA, the CDR3 is TGCGCCAGTACCATGGTGGGCCAGTCGACCCAGTACTTC.

This clonotype was observed many times. V gene TRBV5-1 combines with J gene TRBJ2-7; the D call may be TRBD1 or TRBD2 (6 bases each). Trimming stripped 0 bases from V and 2 bases from J, with 9 bases between. This CDR3 has 14 residues. In germline, CDR1 is SGHRS, CDR2 YFSETQ. CDR3 in amino acids: CASSLDGGTYEQYF. In DNA, the CDR3 is TGCGCCAGCAGCTTGGACGGGGGCACCTACGAGCAGTACTTC.

The CDR3 is CASGLVQGTGSSYEQYF. For the CDR3, the DNA is TGTGCTAGTGGTTTGGTACAGGGGACAGGGAGTTCCTACGAGCAGTACTTC. The chain uses TRBV12-5 and TRBJ2-7; 9 bases are a match to TRBD1. The trim removed 0 bases at V and 1 base at J, leaving 7 bases unmatched. The CDR3 sequence is 17 residues long. The germline V gene encodes CDR1 LGHNT and CDR2 FRNRAP.

This clonotype was counted only a few times. The chain is built from TRBV2 and TRBJ1-4, with no clear D. Germline V gene sequence: CDR1 SNHLY, CDR2 FYNNEI. V was trimmed by 6 bases and J by 8 bases, leaving 16 bases between them. The CDR3 is 14 residues long. CDR3 sequence (DNA): TGTGCCAGCAGAGAGCGTCAGGCTACGGAAAAACTGTTTTTT. Translated, it gives CASRERQATEKLFF. Combining the CDR3 with reference TRBV2 and TRBJ1-4 gives the whole variable domain EPEVTQTPSHQVTQMGQEVILRCVPISNHLYFYWYRQILGQKVEFLVSFYNNEISEKSEIFDDQFSVERPDGSNFTLKIRSTKLEDSAMYFCASRERQATEKLFFGSGTQLSVL.

This clonotype was seen many times. The chain is built from TRBV9 and TRBJ2-7, with unresolved D. V lost 4 bases, J lost 7 bases, and 9 bases lay in between. Germline-derived CDR1 and CDR2 are SGDLS and YYNGEE. This CDR3 comprises 11 residues. The CDR3 coding sequence is TGTGCCAGCAGCCGAATGGGGGAGCAGTACTTC. Residues: CASSRMGEQYF.

For this clonotype: A much larger clone differs from this one at a single base, so this may be a read error. The rearrangement links TRBV2 to TRBJ2-1; D may be TRBD1 (6 bases). The length of the CDR3 is 14 residues. The V gene lost 1 base and the J gene lost 9 bases, with 13 bases spanning the gap. The germline V gene has CDR1 SNHLY and CDR2 FYNNEI. The DNA for the CDR3 is TGTGCCAGCAGTGAAGGTACAGGGCGGCCTGAGCAGTTCTTC. Amino acids: CASSEGTGRPEQFF. The full variable domain, in which reference TRBV2 and TRBJ2-1 provide the parts outside the CDR3, is EPEVTQTPSHQVTQMGQEVILRCVPISNHLYFYWYRQILGQKVEFLVSFYNNEISEKSEIFDDQFSVERPDGSNFTLKIRSTKLEDSAMYFCASSEGTGRPEQFFGPGTRLTVL.

This clonotype appeared a few times. CDR3 bases: TGTGCCAGCAGTTTATGGGGGACGATGGACAGCGAGGAAAAACTGTTTTTT. This gives the protein CASSLWGTMDSEEKLFF. The J gene is TRBJ1-4, the V gene TRBV28; tentatively, D is TRBD1 (6 bases). The CDR3 consists of 17 residues. V dropped 0 bases and J dropped 8 bases, with 19 bases sitting between them. The germline CDR1 and CDR2 sequences are MDHEN and SYDVKM.

This clonotype was seen many times. The V and J genes are TRBV27 and TRBJ2-5, with a weak D call TRBD2 (6 bases). V lost 2 bases to trimming and J lost 4 bases, with 14 bases between them. CDR1 is MNHEY and CDR2 is SMNVEV in the germline V gene (reference sequence). CDR3 length: 15 amino acids. The DNA for the CDR3 is TGTGCCAGCAGTTTACGACGGGGGACGGGAGAGACCCAGTACTTC. Protein: CASSLRRGTGETQYF.

The table lists this clonotype with many counts. The rearrangement joins TRBV11-1 to TRBJ2-6, with a tentative D call TRBD1 (6 bases). This CDR3 comprises 15 residues. With 6 bases removed from V and 4 bases from J, the gap between germline ends came to 13 bases. Germline loops: CDR1 SGHAT, CDR2 FQDESV (reference sequence). The CDR3 DNA sequence: TGTGCCAGCAGAGGGGGACAACGAGGGGCCAACGTCCTGACTTTC. Its protein is CASRGGQRGANVLTF.

A note on this clonotype: A much larger clonotype is one base distant, so this may be a read error. The gene calls are TRBV11-2 and TRBJ1-1, with TRBD1 identical over 9 bases. The V gene's germline CDR1 is SGHAT and CDR2 FQNNGV. J gave up 4 bases and V 5 bases, and 8 bases lay outside the gene matches. The CDR3 runs to 15 residues. The chain's CDR3 is CASSGGQGGSTEAFF. CDR3 in DNA: TGTGCCAGCAGCGGGGGACAGGGAGGAAGCACTGAAGCTTTCTTT.

Ten or more counts support this clonotype. The chain combines TRBV20-1 with TRBJ1-2; no reliable D call. V was cut by 3 bases and J by 4 bases, with 15 bases left in between. The CDR3 totals 14 residues. Germline CDR1 reads DFQATT; CDR2 reads SNEGSKA (reference sequence). CDR3 region: CSARMDRTSYGYTF. The DNA for the CDR3 is TGCAGTGCTAGGATGGACCGCACTAGCTATGGCTACACCTTC.

At least ten counts were recorded for this clonotype. The CDR3 DNA sequence: TGTGCCAGCAGCTTAGATTCCCCAGGACTTTACGAGCAGTACTTC. As protein: CASSLDSPGLYEQYF. The chain combines TRBV11-2 with TRBJ2-7, with D tentatively TRBD2 (5 bases). This CDR3 is built from 15 residues. V was trimmed by 0 bases and J by 4 bases, leaving 13 bases between them. Germline values: CDR1 SGHAT, CDR2 FQNNGV.

This clonotype has at least ten counts. The chain links TRBV12-3 or TRBV12-4 to TRBJ2-5, with a weak D call TRBD2 (6 bases). V was pared by 6 bases and J by 9 bases, with 17 bases between. The CDR3 covers 13 residues. CDR3 loop: CASRSGIGGPQYF. The CDR3 nucleotides are TGTGCCAGCAGATCCGGGATCGGAGGGCCCCAGTACTTC.

This clonotype was observed many times. This chain uses TRBV27 with TRBJ2-7; D might be TRBD1 (6 bases). Germline V gene lookup returns CDR1 MNHEY and CDR2 SMNVEV (reference sequence). Trimming removed 2 bases from V and 5 bases from J, with 16 bases in between. The CDR3 is 15 residues long. The CDR3 is CASSLNYQGNHEQYF. In DNA form, the CDR3 reads TGTGCCAGCAGTTTAAATTACCAGGGGAACCACGAGCAGTACTTC.

Details on this clonotype: This could be a read error, since a much larger clone is one nucleotide away. The gene calls are TRBV20-1 and TRBJ1-2; 10 bases are a match to TRBD1. The V gene's germline CDR1 is DFQATT and CDR2 SNEGSKA (reference sequence). The CDR3 is 16 amino acids. The CDR3 DNA reads as TGCAGTGCTAGTCGGGACAGGGGAACTACTAACTATGACTACACCTTC. Its translation is CSASRDRGTTNYDYTF.

Here the CDR3 reads CASRMGPINTEAFF. DNA of the CDR3: TGTGCCAGCAGAATGGGGCCCATTAACACTGAAGCTTTCTTT. This chain connects TRBV12-3 or TRBV12-4 to TRBJ1-1, with D possibly matching TRBD1 (5 bases). The V end lost 6 bases, the J end lost 2 bases, and 13 bases lay between the germline ends. This CDR3 is built from 14 residues.

Of note for this clonotype: This may be a read error: a much more frequent sequence differs by one nucleotide. This rearrangement joins TRBV4-1 to TRBJ1-1; D is unresolved. V shed 0 bases and J shed 6 bases, with 17 bases lying between them. Germline lookup yields CDR1 MGHRA and CDR2 YSYEKL. This CDR3 is built from 16 residues. The CDR3 coding sequence is TGCGCCAGCAGCCAAGATCCAGTCCTACACTACGCTGAAGCTTTCTTT. This encodes CASSQDPVLHYAEAFF.

The rearrangement joins TRBV20-1 to TRBJ2-5; maybe TRBD2 (6 bases). V shed 7 bases and J shed 4 bases, with 13 bases lying between them. Germline lookup yields CDR1 DFQATT and CDR2 SNEGSKA (reference sequence). This CDR3 comprises 12 residues. CDR3 residues: CSGFVGGETQYF. The CDR3 nucleotides read TGCAGTGGATTCGTGGGGGGAGAGACCCAGTACTTC.

Details on this clonotype: One end of the junction fails to match germline, which may point to a read error. The chain links TRBV28 to TRBJ2-1; 8 positions match TRBD1. From germline, CDR1 is MDHEN and CDR2 SYDVKM. The CDR3 contains 14 residues. The chain's CDR3 is CASSLSPGGDEQFF. The CDR3 coding sequence is TGTGCCAGCAGCTTATCCCCAGGGGGCGATGAGCAGTTCTTC.

This clonotype was seen a handful of times. The chain joins TRBV18 to TRBJ2-5; 8 bases fit TRBD1. CDR1 is KGHSH and CDR2 is LQKENI in the germline V gene. The CDR3 contains 16 residues. Trimming cost V 3 bases and J 1 base; bases outside gene matches: 7. CDR3 region: CASSPLGQGFQETQYF. In DNA form, the CDR3 reads TGTGCCAGCTCACCCCTTGGACAGGGATTCCAAGAGACCCAGTACTTC. Combining the CDR3 with reference TRBV18 and TRBJ2-5 gives the whole variable domain NAGVMQNPRHLVRRRGQEARLRCSPMKGHSHVYWYRQLPEEGLKFMVYLQKENIIDESGMPKERFSAEFPKEGPSILRIQQVVRGDSAAYFCASSPLGQGFQETQYFGPGTRLLVL.

This clonotype has only one observation. The chain joins TRBV12-3 or TRBV12-4 to TRBJ2-2; D gene unclear. Trimming stripped 2 bases from V and 0 bases from J, with 22 bases between. The CDR3 totals 20 residues. CDR3 sequence: CASSLPPLTGLIANTGELFF. CDR3 coding DNA: TGTGCCAGCAGTTTACCGCCTTTGACTGGCCTAATCGCGAACACCGGGGAGCTGTTTTTT.

V is TRBV20-1 and J is TRBJ2-5; D not certain. This CDR3 region has 11 residues. V shed 4 bases and J shed 2 bases, with 5 bases lying between them. Germline lookup yields CDR1 DFQATT and CDR2 SNEGSKA (reference sequence). CDR3 bases: TGCAGTGCTATAATACAAGAGACCCAGTACTTC. This codes for CSAIIQETQYF.

Ten or more counts support this clonotype. This sequence joins TRBV10-3 and TRBJ2-1, with 7 nucleotides matching TRBD2. The germline V gene encodes CDR1 ENHRY and CDR2 SYGVKD. The CDR3 consists of 13 residues. Trimming at V came to 3 bases and at J to 9 bases, leaving 5 bases not matched to a gene. The CDR3 sequence is CAISDREDGEQFF. In DNA, the CDR3 is TGTGCCATCAGTGATCGGGAGGACGGTGAGCAGTTCTTC.

Only one count was recorded for this clonotype. A single base separates this from a much larger clone, so it may be a read error. The chain recombines TRBV20-1 with TRBJ2-1; D call uncertain. Germline V gives CDR1 DFQATT, CDR2 SNEGSKA (reference sequence). The CDR3 covers 12 residues. DNA for the CDR3: TGCAGTGCCGGAAGAAGTGGGGATGAGCATTTCTTC. The encoded protein is CSAGRSGDEHFF.

This sequence joins TRBV7-3 and TRBJ2-5, with 8 bases identical to TRBD2. This CDR3 has 16 residues. Germline V CDR1 and CDR2: SGHTA, FQGTGA. V shed 5 bases and J 2 bases; nucleotides not matched to a gene: 10. CDR3 protein: CASSPGGGAGQETQYF. The CDR3 bases are TGTGCCAGCAGCCCCGGGGGGGGGGCGGGGCAAGAGACCCAGTACTTC.

This chain joins TRBV21-1 and TRBJ1-6. TRBV21-1 is a pseudogene locus. CDR3 size: 14 residues. CDR3 nucleotide sequence: TGTGCCAGCAGTCCCCATCGGAATAATTCACCCCTCCACTTT. Its protein is CASSPHRNNSPLHF.

In its sample, this clonotype was seen many times. The chain joins TRBV7-2 to TRBJ2-7; 7 bases agree with TRBD1. CDR1 and CDR2 (germline): SGHTA, FQGNSA. Trimming at V came to 3 bases and at J to 3 bases, leaving 2 bases not matched to a gene. The CDR3 loop spans 13 amino acids. The CDR3 loop is CASSFNRGYEQYF. The CDR3 bases are TGTGCCAGCAGCTTCAACAGGGGCTACGAGCAGTACTTC.